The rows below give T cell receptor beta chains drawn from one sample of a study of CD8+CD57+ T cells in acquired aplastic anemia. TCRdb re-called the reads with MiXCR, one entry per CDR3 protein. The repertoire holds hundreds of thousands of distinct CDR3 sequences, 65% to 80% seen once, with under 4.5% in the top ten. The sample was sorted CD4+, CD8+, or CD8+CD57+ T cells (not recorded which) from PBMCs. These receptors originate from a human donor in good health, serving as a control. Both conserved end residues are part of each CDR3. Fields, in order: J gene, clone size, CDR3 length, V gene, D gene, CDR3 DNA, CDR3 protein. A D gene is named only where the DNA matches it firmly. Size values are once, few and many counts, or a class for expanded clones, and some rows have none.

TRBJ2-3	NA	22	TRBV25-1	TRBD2	TGTGCCAGCAGTGACGCCAGCGGGGGGGCGAGGCGAAGGACTCGTGACACAGATACGCAGTATTTT	CASSDASGGARRRTRDTDTQYF
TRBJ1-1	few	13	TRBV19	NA	TGTGCCAGTAGTATCAAGGACAGCCTTGAAGCTTTCTTT	CASSIKDSLEAFF
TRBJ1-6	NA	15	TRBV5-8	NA	TGTGCCAGCAGCTACCAACAGGGCGGCAATTCACCCCTCCACTTT	CASSYQQGGNSPLHF
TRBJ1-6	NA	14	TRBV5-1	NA	TGCGCCAGCAGCTTGAACAGGGCTTATTTACCCCTCCACTTT	CASSLNRAYLPLHF
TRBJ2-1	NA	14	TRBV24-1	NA	TGTGCCACCAGTCCCACTAGTATAGGGCGGGAGCAGTTCTTC	CATSPTSIGREQFF
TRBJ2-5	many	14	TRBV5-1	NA	TGCGCCAGCAGCTTGGACGGGACTGGAGAGACCCAGTACTTC	CASSLDGTGETQYF
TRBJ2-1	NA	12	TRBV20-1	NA	TGCAGTGCTTGGGGACGGAACAATGAGCAGTTCTTC	CSAWGRNNEQFF
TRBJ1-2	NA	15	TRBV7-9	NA	TGTGCCAGCAGCTCCGGCGAAAGGAGACAACCCGGCTACACCTTC	CASSSGERRQPGYTF
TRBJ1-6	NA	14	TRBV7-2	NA	TGTGCCAGCAGCTTCCCTGGATCCAATTCACCCCACCACTTT	CASSFPGSNSPHHF
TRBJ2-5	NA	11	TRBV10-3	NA	TGTGCCATCAGTGAGTCGGGGACCCAGTACTTC	CAISESGTQYF
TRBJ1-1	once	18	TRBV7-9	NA	TGTGCCAGCAGCGCCGTCAGCGGAAGCTCCTACGAGAAGACTGAAGCTTTCTTT	CASSAVSGSSYEKTEAFF
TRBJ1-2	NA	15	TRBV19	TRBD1	TGTGCCAGTAGTACGGGACAGGGGGTCGGTGAGGGCTACACCTTC	CASSTGQGVGEGYTF
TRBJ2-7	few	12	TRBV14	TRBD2	TGTGCCATCGCAGGACTAGCGGGGGGGCAGTACTTC	CAIAGLAGGQYF
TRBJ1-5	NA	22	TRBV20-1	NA	NA	CSASSPVTYEQYFGPGNQPQHF
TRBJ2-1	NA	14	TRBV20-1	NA	TGCAGTGGGGGATGGACCGGGACGGAAAATGAGCAGTTCTTC	CSGGWTGTENEQFF
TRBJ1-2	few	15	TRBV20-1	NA	TGCAGTGCTACACAAGGTGGGGGATCTGGTTATGGCTACACCTTC	CSATQGGGSGYGYTF
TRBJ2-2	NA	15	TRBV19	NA	TGTGCCAGTAGTATCGTCCGGGGAGGTACTGAAGTGTTCTTTTTT	CASSIVRGGTEVFFF
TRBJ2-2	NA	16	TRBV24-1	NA	TGTGCCACCAGTTTATGTCGGGGTATCAGCCCCGGCATGCTGTTTTTT	CATSLCRGISPGMLFF
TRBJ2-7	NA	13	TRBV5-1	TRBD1	TGCGCCAGCAGCTTACAGGGGAGAGGGCGGCAGTACTTC	CASSLQGRGRQYF
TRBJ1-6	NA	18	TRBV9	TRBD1	TGTGCCAGCAGCGGTCCCGGTGGGGGGACAGGGTGCAATTCACCCCTCCACTTT	CASSGPGGGTGCNSPLHF
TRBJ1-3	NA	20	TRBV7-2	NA	TGTGCCAGCAGCGAAATTGGGGTAGCACACGAGCACTACCCTGGAAACACCATATATTTT	CASSEIGVAHEHYPGNTIYF
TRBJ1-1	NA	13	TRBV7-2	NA	TGTGCCAGCAGTGTAGAGGGTCGAACTAAAGCTGGCTTC	CASSVEGRTKAGF
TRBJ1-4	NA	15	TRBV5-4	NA	TGTGCCAGCAGCTCCTCAGGGGTCAGTAATGAAAAACTGTTTTTT	CASSSSGVSNEKLFF
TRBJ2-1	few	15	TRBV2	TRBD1	TGTGCCAGCATCCGCGGGACAGGGAGTTTCAATGAGCAGTTCTTC	CASIRGTGSFNEQFF
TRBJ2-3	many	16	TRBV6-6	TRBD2	TGTGCCAGCAGAACCGAACTAGCGGGGGGCACAGATACGCAGTATTTT	CASRTELAGGTDTQYF
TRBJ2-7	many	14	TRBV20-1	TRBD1	TGCAGTGCTAGAGATCCGACAGGGGGCTACGAGCAGTACTTC	CSARDPTGGYEQYF
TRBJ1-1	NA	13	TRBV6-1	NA	TGCACCAGCAGTGAATTAGGAGGGACTGAAGCTTTCTTT	CTSSELGGTEAFF
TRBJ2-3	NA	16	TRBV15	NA	TGTGCCAGCAGCAGAGCCAGTCTAGCGCAGGGAGACAATCAGTATTTC	CASSRASLAQGDNQYF
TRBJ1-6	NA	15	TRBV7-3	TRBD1	TGTGCCAGCAGCCGGGACAGGACAGGGAGTTCACCCCTCCACTTT	CASSRDRTGSSPLHF
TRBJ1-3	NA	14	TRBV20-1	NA	TGCAGTGCTAAACAGGGTCGGTATGGCTACACCATATATTTT	CSAKQGRYGYTIYF
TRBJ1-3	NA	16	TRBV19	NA	TGTGCCAGTAGTATTGTAGATACGACTCTCTGTAGCTCCATATTTTTT	CASSIVDTTLCSSIFF
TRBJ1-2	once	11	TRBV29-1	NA	TGCAGCGCCCAGGCGGGGCGTGGCTACACCTTC	CSAQAGRGYTF
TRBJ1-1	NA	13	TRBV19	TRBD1	TGTGCCTGTAGTCCGGACAGGGGCACTGAGCCTTTCTTT	CACSPDRGTEPFF
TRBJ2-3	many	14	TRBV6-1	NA	TGTGCCAGCATGGGCATTAGGGGAACAGATACGCAGTATTTT	CASMGIRGTDTQYF
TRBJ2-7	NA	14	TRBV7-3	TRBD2	TGTGCCAGCAGCGAGTCGGGGGGGACACACAATGAGCAGTTC	CASSESGGTHNEQF
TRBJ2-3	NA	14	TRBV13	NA	TGTGCCAGCAGCCCTAGTGGGGACACAGATACGCAGTATTTT	CASSPSGDTDTQYF
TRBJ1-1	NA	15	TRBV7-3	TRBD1	TGTGCCAGCAGCGAGGGGGCGGCAGATACCCATGAAGCTTTCTTT	CASSEGAADTHEAFF
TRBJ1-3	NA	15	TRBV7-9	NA	TGCGCTAGCAGCACGAGACGAAGCTCTGCAAACACCATATATTTT	CASSTRRSSANTIYF
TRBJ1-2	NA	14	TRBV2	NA	TGTGCCACCAGCCAGGAGAGGTCGGTCTATGGTGACGCCTTC	CATSQERSVYGDAF
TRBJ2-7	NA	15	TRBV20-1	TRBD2	TGCAGTGCTAGAGATCGGACTAGCGGGAGCTACGAGCAGTACTTC	CSARDRTSGSYEQYF
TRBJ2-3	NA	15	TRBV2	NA	TGTGCCAGCAGTCCCGACAAGGGTATGCCAGATACGCAGTATTTT	CASSPDKGMPDTQYF
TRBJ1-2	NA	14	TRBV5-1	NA	TGTGCCAGCAGCTTAGCGGGGGGCAAGAAGGGCTACACCTTC	CASSLAGGKKGYTF
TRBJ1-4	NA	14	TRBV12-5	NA	TGTGCCATCACGACAGCAGGGGATGGTGAAAAACTGTTTTTT	CAITTAGDGEKLFF
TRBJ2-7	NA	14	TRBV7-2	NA	TGTGCCAGCAGCTCTAAGACAGTTTCGTACGAGCAGTACTTC	CASSSKTVSYEQYF
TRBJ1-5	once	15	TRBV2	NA	TGTGCCAGCAGCGCCAGGGTGGATAGCGCCCAGCACGAGCAGTTC	CASSARVDSAQHEQF
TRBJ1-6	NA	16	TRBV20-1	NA	TGCAGTGCTAGAGGTTCGTGGGCACAAGCATTTGCACCCCTCCACTTT	CSARGSWAQAFAPLHF
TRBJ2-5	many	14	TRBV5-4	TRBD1	TGTGCCAGCAGCGACCCCGGGACAGTTGAGACCCAGTACTTC	CASSDPGTVETQYF
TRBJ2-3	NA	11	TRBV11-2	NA	TGTGCCAGCAGCTTAAGGAGCAGGCAGTATTTT	CASSLRSRQYF
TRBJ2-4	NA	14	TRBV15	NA	TGTGCCACCAGCAGAGATCGGCTAGAAAACATTCAGTACTTC	CATSRDRLENIQYF
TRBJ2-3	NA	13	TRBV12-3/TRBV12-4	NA	TGTGCCAGCAGCCATGCGACAGTGGGTACGCAGTATTTT	CASSHATVGTQYF
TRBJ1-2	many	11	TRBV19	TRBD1	TGTGCCAGTATTGACAGGGACGGCTACACCTTC	CASIDRDGYTF
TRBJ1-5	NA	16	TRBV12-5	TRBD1	TGTGCTAGTGGTTTGGGGGACAGGGGTGGCAATCAGCCCCAGCATTTT	CASGLGDRGGNQPQHF
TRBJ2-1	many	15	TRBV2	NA	TGTGCCAGCAGGGCGCTGATCTCCTCCTACAATGAGCAGTTCTTC	CASRALISSYNEQFF
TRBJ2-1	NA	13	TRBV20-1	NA	TGCAGTGCTAGTCCTTCCGATACGAAGGAGCAGTTCTTC	CSASPSDTKEQFF
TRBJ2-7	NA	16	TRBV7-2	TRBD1	TGTGCCAGCAGCCATCCCAGGGGGACGGGGTCCAACGAGCAGCACTTC	CASSHPRGTGSNEQHF